The 18 T cell receptor beta chains below all came from one sample that was sequenced in a study of patients and donors after allogeneic stem cell transplantation. TCRdb processed the RT-PCR reads anew with MiXCR; each CDR3 protein has one entry. The sample carries tens of thousands of distinct CDR3 sequences, almost 7% recorded once. Sequenced: blood, either unsorted or a sorted T cell fraction (not recorded which). Receptors were obtained from a human donor who was either an allogeneic HSCT recipient or a stem cell or donor lymphocyte infusion donor (not recorded which). It is not recorded whose cells these are; they may come from a transplant donor.

V and J are TRBV11-2 and TRBJ2-3, with TRBD2 identical over 9 bases. J gave up 2 bases and V 5 bases, and 8 bases lay outside the gene matches. CDR3 length: 16 amino acids. Per the germline V gene, CDR1 is SGHAT and CDR2 is FQNNGV. The CDR3 nucleotides are TGTGCCAGCAGCAGCACTAGCGGGTGGTCCACAGATACGCAGTATTTT. Translated: CASSSTSGWSTDTQYF.

In this sample, this clonotype turned up many times. The rearrangement links TRBV7-3 to TRBJ2-4, with 10 bases identical to TRBD2. The J segment lost 2 bases and the V segment lost 6 bases, leaving 4 bases of the junction unmatched. This CDR3 spans 15 amino acids. Germline V gene lookup returns CDR1 SGHTA and CDR2 FQGTGA. The CDR3 DNA reads TGTGCCAGCAGTGAGCGGGAGGGAACCAAAAACATTCAGTACTTC. Translation: CASSEREGTKNIQYF.

This clonotype came up many times. This chain's CDR3 is CASSLAPGRGTEAFF. In DNA form, the CDR3 reads TGTGCCAGCAGCTTAGCTCCGGGGAGGGGCACTGAAGCTTTCTTT. The rearrangement joins TRBV7-9 to TRBJ1-1, with D maybe TRBD1 (5 bases). This CDR3 comprises 15 residues. V was shortened by 0 bases and J by 4 bases, with 12 bases between the two germline ends. Germline assignment: CDR1 SEHNR and CDR2 FQNEAQ (reference sequence).

At least ten counts were recorded for this clonotype. The chain combines TRBV3-1 with TRBJ2-7, with 13 bases matching TRBD2. This CDR3 comprises 14 residues. Germline V gives CDR1 LGHDT, CDR2 YNNKEL (reference sequence). The V segment lost 4 bases and the J segment 8 bases; nucleotides outside the gene matches: 5. The CDR3 region has the DNA TGTGCCAGCAGCCCGGGACTAGCGGGAAGGCAGCAGTACTTC. Amino acids: CASSPGLAGRQQYF.

This clonotype was recorded many times. The chain is built from TRBV16 and TRBJ1-1, with D possibly TRBD1 on 6 matching bases. This CDR3 is built from 13 residues. The germline V gene has CDR1 KGHSY and CDR2 FQNENV. V was trimmed by 4 bases and J by 7 bases, leaving 13 bases between them. The CDR3 loop reads CASSRDTGGEAFF. The CDR3 coding sequence is TGTGCCAGCAGCCGGGACACGGGAGGTGAAGCTTTCTTT.

This clonotype was seen a few times. The rearrangement links TRBV7-3 to TRBJ2-3, with D unresolved. This CDR3 spans 14 amino acids. The V and J ends lost 5 bases and 6 bases respectively, with 15 bases between them. In germline, CDR1 is SGHTA, CDR2 FQGTGA. The DNA of the CDR3 is TGTGCCAGCAGCCTACTACAATCCGGGGATACGCAGTATTTT. Residues: CASSLLQSGDTQYF.

Many counts were recorded for this clonotype. The chain couples TRBV12-3 or TRBV12-4 to TRBJ1-2; D is possibly TRBD1 (6 bases). The CDR3 has 15 residues. V was pared by 0 bases and J by 5 bases, with 13 bases between. This CDR3 is CASSLARGGGYGYTF. The DNA for the CDR3 is TGTGCCAGCAGTTTAGCGCGAGGGGGTGGGTATGGCTACACCTTC.

Only a few counts were recorded for this clonotype. This sequence joins TRBV28 and TRBJ2-3; perhaps TRBD2 as D (5 bases). V lost 0 bases, J lost 5 bases, and 6 bases lay in between. This CDR3 has 13 amino acids. Germline CDR1 is MDHEN and CDR2 is SYDVKM. The DNA for the CDR3 is TGTGCCAGCAGTTTATGGACTAAAGATACGCAGTATTTT. Translated, it gives CASSLWTKDTQYF. Together with reference TRBV28 and TRBJ2-3, the CDR3 gives the full variable domain: DVKVTQSSRYLVKRTGEKVFLECVQDMDHENMFWYRQDPGLGLRLIYFSYDVKMKEKGDIPEGYSVSREKKERFSLILESASTNQTSMYLCASSLWTKDTQYFGPGTRLTVL.

Details on this clonotype: The junction shows a germline mismatch at one end, possibly a read error. The CDR3 DNA follows: TGTGCCAGCAGCTTACTAACCGGGACTAGCGGGGGCAATGAGCACTTCTTC. Amino acid sequence: CASSLLTGTSGGNEHFF. This chain connects TRBV7-6 to TRBJ2-1; 14 bases match TRBD2. This CDR3 comprises 17 residues. Germline V gene sequence: CDR1 SGHVS, CDR2 FNYEAQ.

This clonotype occurred many times. This chain connects TRBV10-2 to TRBJ1-6, with D perhaps matching TRBD1 (6 bases). From germline, CDR1 is WSHSY and CDR2 SAAADI. This CDR3 is 16 amino acids long. V lost 0 bases and J 10 bases, leaving 16 bases between the germline ends. CDR3 DNA sequence: TGCGCCAGCAGTGAGTCGTTCTTCGGACAGCCCTCACCCCTCCACTTT. Amino acids: CASSESFFGQPSPLHF.

The V gene is TRBV6-5, the J gene TRBJ2-6, with 11 nucleotides matching TRBD1. Germline lookup yields CDR1 MNHEY and CDR2 SVGAGI. V was clipped by 8 bases and J by 0 bases; unmatched bases: 3. The CDR3 has 16 residues. The CDR3 loop is CASGDRGNSGANVLTF. The CDR3 coding sequence is TGTGCCAGCGGGGACAGGGGGAACTCTGGGGCCAACGTCCTGACTTTC.

This clonotype was counted at least ten times. The chain couples TRBV10-3 to TRBJ2-2; 10 bases map to TRBD2. In germline, CDR1 is ENHRY, CDR2 SYGVKD. This CDR3 region has 15 residues. V shed 6 bases and J 3 bases; nucleotides not matched to a gene: 4. The CDR3 bases are TGTGCCATCAGAGAAGCGGGAGGGTACACCGGGGAGCTGTTTTTT. It translates to CAIREAGGYTGELFF.

The chain uses TRBV3-1 and TRBJ2-2; D unclear. Germline values: CDR1 LGHDT, CDR2 YNNKEL (reference sequence). There are 13 residues in the CDR3. Trimming left V 0 bases short and J 6 bases short, with 5 bases between. The CDR3 loop is CASSQEPAGELFF. The DNA for the CDR3 is TGTGCCAGCAGCCAAGAGCCCGCCGGGGAGCTGTTTTTT.

This clonotype has ten or more counts. The DNA for the CDR3 is TGCAGTGCTAGAGATCCCCTCAATCAGGGGAATTCCTACAATGAGCAGTTCTTC. Residues: CSARDPLNQGNSYNEQFF. The chain carries TRBV20-1 and TRBJ2-1, with D maybe TRBD1 (6 bases). CDR3 size: 18 residues. The germline gives CDR1 DFQATT, CDR2 SNEGSKA (reference sequence). Trimming took off 0 bases at V and 1 base at J, with 19 bases between the two ends.

The J gene is TRBJ2-3, the V gene TRBV28; 7 bases align to TRBD2. The germline V gene has CDR1 MDHEN and CDR2 SYDVKM. V shed 5 bases and J 6 bases; nucleotides not matched to a gene: 5. CDR3 length equals 13 residues. CDR3 coding DNA: TGTGCCAGCAGTCGGGGAGGGATGGATACGCAGTATTTT. This gives the protein CASSRGGMDTQYF.

The sample holds a few counts of this clonotype. The chain combines TRBV7-9 with TRBJ2-7; 7 nucleotides align to TRBD2. The CDR3 totals 11 residues. Germline loops: CDR1 SEHNR, CDR2 FQNEAQ (reference sequence). V lost 4 bases, J lost 9 bases, and 3 bases stayed unmatched. The CDR3 region has the DNA TGTGCCAGCAGCTACGCGGGAGTGCAGTACTTC. Its translation is CASSYAGVQYF.

There are many counts of this clonotype. V is TRBV27 and J is TRBJ2-1; 12 bases map to TRBD2. V lost 2 bases and J lost 6; bases outside the gene matches: 5. CDR1 is MNHEY and CDR2 is SMNVEV in the germline V gene (reference sequence). The CDR3 contains 16 residues. For the CDR3, the DNA is TGTGCCAGCAGTTTACTAGCGGGAGGGCCGCTCAATGAGCAGTTCTTC. It is translated as CASSLLAGGPLNEQFF.

CDR3 amino acids: CASGLVIGFPGSGTGGEQYF. The CDR3 DNA reads as TGTGCTAGTGGTTTGGTTATCGGCTTCCCTGGGTCCGGGACAGGGGGCGAGCAGTACTTC. This chain joins TRBV12-5 and TRBJ2-7; TRBD1 agrees at 11 bases. Germline CDR1 LGHNT, CDR2 FRNRAP. This CDR3 has 20 residues. V was clipped by 0 bases and J by 6 bases; unmatched bases: 19.